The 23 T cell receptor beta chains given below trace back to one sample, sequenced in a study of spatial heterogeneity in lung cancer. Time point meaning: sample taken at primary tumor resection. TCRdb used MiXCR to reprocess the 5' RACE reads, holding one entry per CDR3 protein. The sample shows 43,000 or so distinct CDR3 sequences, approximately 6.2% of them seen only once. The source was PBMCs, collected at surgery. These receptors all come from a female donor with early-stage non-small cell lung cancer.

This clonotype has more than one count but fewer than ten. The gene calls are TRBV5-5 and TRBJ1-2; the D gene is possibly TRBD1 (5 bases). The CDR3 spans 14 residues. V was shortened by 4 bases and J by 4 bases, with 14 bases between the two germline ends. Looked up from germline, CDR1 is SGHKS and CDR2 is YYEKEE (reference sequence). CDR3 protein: CASSIQGAGYGYTF. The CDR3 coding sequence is TGTGCCAGCAGCATCCAGGGTGCCGGCTATGGCTACACCTTC. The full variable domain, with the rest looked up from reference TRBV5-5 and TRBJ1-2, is DAGVTQSPTHLIKTRGQQVTLRCSPISGHKSVSWYQQVLGQGPQFIFQYYEKEERGRGNFPDRFSARQFPNYSSELNVNALLLGDSALYLCASSIQGAGYGYTFGSGTRLTVV.

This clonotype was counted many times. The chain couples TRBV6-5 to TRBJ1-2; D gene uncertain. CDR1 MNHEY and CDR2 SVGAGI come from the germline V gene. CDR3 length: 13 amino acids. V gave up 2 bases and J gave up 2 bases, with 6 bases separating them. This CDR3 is CASSYHTNYGYTF. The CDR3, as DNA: TGTGCCAGCAGTTACCACACCAACTATGGCTACACCTTC.

DNA for the CDR3: TGTGCCAGCAGCCAGACTAGCGGGGCCTACAATGAGCAGTTCTTC. It yields the protein CASSQTSGAYNEQFF. This rearrangement joins TRBV11-3 to TRBJ2-1; 11 bases fit TRBD2. CDR3 length equals 15 residues. Looked up from germline, CDR1 is SGHNT and CDR2 is YENEEA. V dropped 5 bases and J dropped 2; count of bases not matched to a gene: 2. The complete variable domain, with remaining parts taken from reference TRBV11-3 and TRBJ2-1, reads EAGVVQSPRYKIIEKKQPVAFWCNPISGHNTLYWYLQNLGQGPELLIRYENEEAVDDSQLPKDRFSAERLKGVDSTLKIQPAELGDSAVYLCASSQTSGAYNEQFFGPGTRLTVL.

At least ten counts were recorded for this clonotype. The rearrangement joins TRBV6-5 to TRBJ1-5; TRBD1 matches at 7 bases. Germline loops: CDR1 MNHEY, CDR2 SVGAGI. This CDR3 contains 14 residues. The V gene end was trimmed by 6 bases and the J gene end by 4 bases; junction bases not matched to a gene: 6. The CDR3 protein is CASRWTGGNQPQHF. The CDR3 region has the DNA TGTGCCAGCAGGTGGACAGGTGGGAATCAGCCCCAGCATTTT.

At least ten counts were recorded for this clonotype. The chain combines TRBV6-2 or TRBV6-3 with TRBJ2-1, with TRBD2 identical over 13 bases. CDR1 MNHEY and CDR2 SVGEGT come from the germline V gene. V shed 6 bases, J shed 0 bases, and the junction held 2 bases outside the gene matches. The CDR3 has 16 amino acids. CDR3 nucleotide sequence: TGTGCCAGCAGGGGACTAGCGGGGCCCTCCTACAATGAGCAGTTCTTC. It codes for CASRGLAGPSYNEQFF.

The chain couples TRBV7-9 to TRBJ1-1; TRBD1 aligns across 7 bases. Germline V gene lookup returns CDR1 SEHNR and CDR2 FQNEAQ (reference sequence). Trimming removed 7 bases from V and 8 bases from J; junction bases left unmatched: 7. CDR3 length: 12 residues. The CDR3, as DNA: TGTGCCAGCAACAGGGGAGGAGACGAAGCTTTCTTT. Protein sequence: CASNRGGDEAFF.

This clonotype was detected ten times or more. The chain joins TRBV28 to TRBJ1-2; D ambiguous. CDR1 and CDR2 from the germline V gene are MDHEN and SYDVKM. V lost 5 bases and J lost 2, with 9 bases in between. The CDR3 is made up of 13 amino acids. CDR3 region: CASSPALNYGYTF. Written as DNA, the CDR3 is TGTGCCAGCAGTCCCGCGTTAAACTATGGCTACACCTTC.

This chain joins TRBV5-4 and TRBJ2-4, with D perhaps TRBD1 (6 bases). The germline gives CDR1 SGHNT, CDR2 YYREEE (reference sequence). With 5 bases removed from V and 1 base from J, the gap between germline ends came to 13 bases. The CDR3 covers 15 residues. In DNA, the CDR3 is TGTGCCAGCAGTTACCGTCAGGGGGCCAAAAACATTCAGTACTTC. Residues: CASSYRQGAKNIQYF.

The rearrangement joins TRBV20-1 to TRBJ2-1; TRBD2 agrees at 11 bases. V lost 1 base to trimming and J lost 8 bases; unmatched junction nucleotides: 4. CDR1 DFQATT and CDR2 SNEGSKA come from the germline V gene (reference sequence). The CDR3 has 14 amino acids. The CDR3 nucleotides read TGCAGTGCTAGAGGACTAGCGGGGTACGATGAGCAGTTCTTC. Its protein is CSARGLAGYDEQFF.

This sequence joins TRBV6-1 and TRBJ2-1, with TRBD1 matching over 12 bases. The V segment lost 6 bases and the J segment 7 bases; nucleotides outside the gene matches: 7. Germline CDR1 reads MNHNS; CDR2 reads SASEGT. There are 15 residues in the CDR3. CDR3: CASSVGQGAINEQFF. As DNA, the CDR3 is TGTGCCAGCAGCGTGGGACAGGGGGCTATTAATGAGCAGTTCTTC.

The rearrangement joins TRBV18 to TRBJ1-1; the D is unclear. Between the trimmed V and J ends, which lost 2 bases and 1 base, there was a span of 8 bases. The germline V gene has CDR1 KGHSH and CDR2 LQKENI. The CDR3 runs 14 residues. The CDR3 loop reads CASSPTSENTEAFF. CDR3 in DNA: TGTGCCAGCTCACCAACTTCGGAGAACACTGAAGCTTTCTTT.

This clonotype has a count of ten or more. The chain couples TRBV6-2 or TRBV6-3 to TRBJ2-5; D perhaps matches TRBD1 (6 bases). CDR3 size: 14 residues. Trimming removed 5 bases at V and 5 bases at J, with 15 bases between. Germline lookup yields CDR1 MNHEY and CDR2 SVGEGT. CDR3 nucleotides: TGTGCCAGCAGTACTACAGGGATCGGTGAGACCCAGTACTTC. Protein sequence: CASSTTGIGETQYF.

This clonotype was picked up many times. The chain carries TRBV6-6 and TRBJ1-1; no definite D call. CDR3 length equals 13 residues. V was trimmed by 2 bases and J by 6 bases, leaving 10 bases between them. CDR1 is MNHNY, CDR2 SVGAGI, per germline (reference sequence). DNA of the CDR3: TGTGCCAGCAGTTACGGTAGGGTGGCTGAAGCTTTCTTT. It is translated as CASSYGRVAEAFF.

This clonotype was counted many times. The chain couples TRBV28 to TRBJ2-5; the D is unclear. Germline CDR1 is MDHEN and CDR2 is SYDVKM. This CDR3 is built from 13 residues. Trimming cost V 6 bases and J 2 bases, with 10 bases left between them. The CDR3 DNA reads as TGTGCCAGCAGGGTGACTTTTCAAGAGACCCAGTACTTC. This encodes CASRVTFQETQYF.

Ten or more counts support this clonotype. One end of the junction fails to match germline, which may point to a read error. In DNA, the CDR3 is TGTGCCAGCAGTTTGGGGGCCGGGACAGGGGCAGATACGCAGTATTTT. This gives the protein CASSLGAGTGADTQYF. The chain uses TRBV5-8 and TRBJ2-3; 10 bases fit TRBD1. Germline V gives CDR1 SGHTS, CDR2 YDEGEE. CDR3 length: 16 residues.

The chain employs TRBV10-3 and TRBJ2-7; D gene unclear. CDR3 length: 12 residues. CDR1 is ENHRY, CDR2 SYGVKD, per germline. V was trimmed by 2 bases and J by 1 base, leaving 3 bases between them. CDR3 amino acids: CAISEPSYEQYF. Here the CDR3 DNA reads TGTGCCATCAGTGAGCCTTCCTACGAGCAGTACTTC.

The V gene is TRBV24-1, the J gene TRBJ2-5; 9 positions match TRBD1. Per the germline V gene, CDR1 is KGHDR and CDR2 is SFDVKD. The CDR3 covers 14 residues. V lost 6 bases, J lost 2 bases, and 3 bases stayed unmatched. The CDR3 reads CATSTGGPQETQYF. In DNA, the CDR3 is TGTGCCACCAGTACAGGGGGCCCACAAGAGACCCAGTACTTC.

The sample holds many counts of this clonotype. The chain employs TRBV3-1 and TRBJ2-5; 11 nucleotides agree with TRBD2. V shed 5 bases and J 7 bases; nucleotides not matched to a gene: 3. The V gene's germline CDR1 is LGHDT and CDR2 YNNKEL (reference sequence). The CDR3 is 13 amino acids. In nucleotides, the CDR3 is TGTGCCAGCAGCTGGGGGACTAGCGGGACCCAGTACTTC. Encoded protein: CASSWGTSGTQYF.

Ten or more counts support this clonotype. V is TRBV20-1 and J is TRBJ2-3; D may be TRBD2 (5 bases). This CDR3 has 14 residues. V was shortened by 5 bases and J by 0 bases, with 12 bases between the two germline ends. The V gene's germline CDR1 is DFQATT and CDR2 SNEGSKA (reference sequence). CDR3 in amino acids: CSAPRAVSTDTQYF. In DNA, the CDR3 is TGCAGTGCTCCCCGAGCGGTCAGCACAGATACGCAGTATTTT.

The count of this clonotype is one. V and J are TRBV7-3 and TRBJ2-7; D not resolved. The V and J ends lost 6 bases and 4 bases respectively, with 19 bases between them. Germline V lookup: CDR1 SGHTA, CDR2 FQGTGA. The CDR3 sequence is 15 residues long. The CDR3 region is CASRPRPGPQYEQYF. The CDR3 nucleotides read TGTGCCAGCAGACCTCGACCCGGGCCCCAATACGAGCAGTACTTC. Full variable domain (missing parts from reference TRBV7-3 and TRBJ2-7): GAGVSQTPSNKVTEKGKYVELRCDPISGHTALYWYRQSLGQGPEFLIYFQGTGAADDSGLPNDRFFAVRPEGSVSTLKIQRTERGDSAVYLCASRPRPGPQYEQYFGPGTRLTVT.

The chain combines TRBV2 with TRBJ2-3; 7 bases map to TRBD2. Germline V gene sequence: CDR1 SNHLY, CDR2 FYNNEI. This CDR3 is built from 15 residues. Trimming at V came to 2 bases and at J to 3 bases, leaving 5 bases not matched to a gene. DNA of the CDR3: TGTGCCAGCAGTGAAATGGGACTACGGACAGATACGCAGTATTTT. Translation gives CASSEMGLRTDTQYF.

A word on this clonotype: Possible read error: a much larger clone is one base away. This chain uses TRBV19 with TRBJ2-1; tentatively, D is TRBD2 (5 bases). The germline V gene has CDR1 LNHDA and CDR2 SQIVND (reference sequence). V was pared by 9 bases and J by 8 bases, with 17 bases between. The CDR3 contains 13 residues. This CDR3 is CASPGLDYDEQFF. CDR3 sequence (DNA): TGTGCCAGCCCAGGACTGGATTACGATGAGCAGTTCTTC.

The CDR3 DNA reads as TGTGCCAGCTCACCACCTGTGCCCCCCGGGGAGCTGTTTTTT. It is translated as CASSPPVPPGELFF. The chain links TRBV18 to TRBJ2-2; D is undetermined. The V end was cut by 0 bases, the J end by 6 bases, with 8 bases between. The length of the CDR3 is 14 residues. Germline assignment: CDR1 KGHSH and CDR2 LQKENI. Supplemented by reference TRBV18 and TRBJ2-2, the full variable domain reads NAGVMQNPRHLVRRRGQEARLRCSPMKGHSHVYWYRQLPEEGLKFMVYLQKENIIDESGMPKERFSAEFPKEGPSILRIQQVVRGDSAAYFCASSPPVPPGELFFGEGSRLTVL.